Following are 12 T cell receptor beta chains from one sample sequenced in a study of blood T cell repertoires in COVID-19. Assay used: immunoSEQ multiplex PCR; TCRdb lists only in-frame clones, some missing. The table shows approximately 290,000 clones, with around 85% occurring only once. The sample was PBMCs or T cells enriched from blood (not recorded which). These receptors all stem from a woman in her 30s who had recovered from COVID-19.

V is TRBV20-1 and J is TRBJ2-1, with TRBD1 matching over 7 bases. CDR3 length: 14 residues. V lost 3 bases to trimming and J lost 5 bases; unmatched junction nucleotides: 7. Looked up from germline, CDR1 is DFQATT and CDR2 is SNEGSKA (reference sequence). The CDR3 reads CSASRGQINNEQFF. The CDR3 bases are TGCAGTGCTAGTAGGGGACAGATAAACAATGAGCAGTTCTTC.

This clone was detected only a few times. The chain is built from TRBV28 and TRBJ1-5; possible D gene TRBD1, 5 bases. The CDR3 spans 12 residues. Trimming removed 11 bases from V and 7 bases from J, with 15 bases in between. Germline CDR1 reads MDHEN; CDR2 reads SYDVKM. The CDR3 is CASSGGGQPQHF. DNA for the CDR3: TGTGCCTCGAGTGGGGGAGGGCAGCCCCAGCATTTT.

This clone was seen just once. The V gene is TRBV5-5, the J gene TRBJ1-5, with D possibly TRBD1 on 6 matching bases. CDR3 size: 14 residues. V shed 2 bases and J shed 6 bases, with 12 bases lying between them. The germline V gene encodes CDR1 SGHKS and CDR2 YYEKEE (reference sequence). CDR3 bases: TGTGCCAGCAGCTTTATACAGGGAACTCAGCCCCAGCATTTT. Residues: CASSFIQGTQPQHF.

The chain links TRBV7-8 to TRBJ2-1; 7 bases are a match to TRBD1. With V trimmed by 5 bases and J by 8 bases, 12 bases remained unmatched. This CDR3 spans 15 amino acids. The germline gives CDR1 SGHVS, CDR2 FQNEAQ. The CDR3 coding sequence is TGTGCCAGCAGCCCACGGTCCAGACAGGGCTATGAGCAGTTCTTC. As protein: CASSPRSRQGYEQFF. The full variable domain, with the rest looked up from reference TRBV7-8 and TRBJ2-1, is GAGVSQSPRYKVAKRGQDVALRCDPISGHVSLFWYQQALGQGPEFLTYFQNEAQLDKSGLPSDRFFAERPEGSVSTLKIQRTQQEDSAVYLCASSPRSRQGYEQFFGPGTRLTVL.

The V and J genes are TRBV30 and TRBJ1-6, with 8 bases matching TRBD1. Trimming cost V 3 bases and J 4 bases; bases outside gene matches: 14. Germline lookup yields CDR1 GTSNPN and CDR2 SVGIG (reference sequence). This CDR3 contains 18 residues. The CDR3, as DNA: TGTGCCTGGAGGCCCAGACAGGGGCGCGCATCTTATAATTCACCCCTCCACTTT. It encodes CAWRPRQGRASYNSPLHF.

The genes are TRBV28 and TRBJ1-1; the D is unclear. V dropped 1 base and J dropped 4 bases, with 4 bases sitting between them. CDR3 length: 12 residues. CDR1 is MDHEN and CDR2 is SYDVKM in the germline V gene. CDR3 amino acids: CASSLFSTEAFF. The CDR3 coding sequence is TGTGCCAGCAGTTTATTTAGCACTGAAGCTTTCTTT. Full variable domain (remainder filled in from reference TRBV28 and TRBJ1-1): DVKVTQSSRYLVKRTGEKVFLECVQDMDHENMFWYRQDPGLGLRLIYFSYDVKMKEKGDIPEGYSVSREKKERFSLILESASTNQTSMYLCASSLFSTEAFFGQGTRLTVV.

The chain employs TRBV28 and TRBJ1-2; 7 bases align to TRBD1. Germline-derived CDR1 and CDR2 are MDHEN and SYDVKM. The V and J ends lost 5 bases and 8 bases, in that order; junction bases with no gene match: 8. The CDR3 covers 13 residues. CDR3 nucleotide sequence: TGTGCCAGCAGTCCCGGACAGGCTGCGGGCTACACCTTC. This gives the protein CASSPGQAAGYTF.

The V call is TRBV12-3 or TRBV12-4, the J call TRBJ2-3; 9 nucleotides agree with TRBD1. The CDR3 is 13 residues long. Losses at the gene ends were 8 bases for V and 4 bases for J; bases not matched to a gene: 4. CDR3 protein: CASGDRAADTQYF. The CDR3 DNA reads TGTGCCAGCGGGGACAGGGCGGCAGATACGCAGTATTTT.

The gene calls are TRBV10-3 and TRBJ1-1, with D possibly being TRBD1 (6 bases). CDR3 length equals 11 residues. Germline lookup yields CDR1 ENHRY and CDR2 SYGVKD. With 6 bases removed from V and 6 bases from J, the gap between germline ends came to 8 bases. CDR3 DNA sequence: TGTGCCATCAGCGGGACATCTGAAGCTTTCTTT. As protein: CAISGTSEAFF.

The rearrangement links TRBV20-1 to TRBJ1-1; TRBD1 matches at 7 bases. Germline CDR1 reads DFQATT; CDR2 reads SNEGSKA (reference sequence). The CDR3 covers 11 residues. V gave up 5 bases and J gave up 10 bases; unmatched junction bases: 7. The DNA for the CDR3 is TGCAGTGCTCCCCAGGGGGTAGGAGCTTTCTTT. It translates to CSAPQGVGAFF.

The chain carries TRBV5-4 and TRBJ2-1; 12 nucleotides align to TRBD2. V gave up 6 bases and J gave up 3 bases; unmatched junction bases: 4. Per the germline V gene, CDR1 is SGHNT and CDR2 is YYREEE (reference sequence). The CDR3 is made up of 15 amino acids. The CDR3 sequence is CASTKTSGSYNEQFF. CDR3 sequence (DNA): TGTGCCAGCACCAAGACTAGCGGGAGCTACAATGAGCAGTTCTTC.

In this sample, this clone turned up once. This rearrangement joins TRBV6-2 or TRBV6-3 to TRBJ2-7; 7 bases are shared with TRBD2. V was pared by 0 bases and J by 2 bases, with 10 bases of the junction left unmatched. Germline values: CDR1 MNHEY, CDR2 SVGEGT. This CDR3 is built from 17 residues. For the CDR3, the DNA is TGTGCCAGCAGTTACTCGAGGGCGGGAGCGAGACCCTACGAGCAGTACTTC. Translating it yields CASSYSRAGARPYEQYF.